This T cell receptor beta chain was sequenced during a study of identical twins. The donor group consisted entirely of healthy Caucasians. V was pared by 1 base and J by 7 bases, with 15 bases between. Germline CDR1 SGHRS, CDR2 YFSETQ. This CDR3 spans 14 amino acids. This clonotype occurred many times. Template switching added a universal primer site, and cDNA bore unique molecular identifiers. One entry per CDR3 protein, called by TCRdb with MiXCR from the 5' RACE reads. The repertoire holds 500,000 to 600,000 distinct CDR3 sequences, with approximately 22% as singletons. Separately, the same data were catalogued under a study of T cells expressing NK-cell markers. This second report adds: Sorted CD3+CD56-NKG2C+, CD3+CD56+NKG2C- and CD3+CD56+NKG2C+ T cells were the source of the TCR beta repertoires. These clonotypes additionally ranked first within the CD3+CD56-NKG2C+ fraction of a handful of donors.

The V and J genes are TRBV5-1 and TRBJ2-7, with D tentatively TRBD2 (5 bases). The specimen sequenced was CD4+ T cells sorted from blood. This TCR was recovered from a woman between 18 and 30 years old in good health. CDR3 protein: CASSLRADPGEQYF. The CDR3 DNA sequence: TGCGCCAGCAGCTTGCGAGCGGACCCGGGAGAGCAGTACTTC.